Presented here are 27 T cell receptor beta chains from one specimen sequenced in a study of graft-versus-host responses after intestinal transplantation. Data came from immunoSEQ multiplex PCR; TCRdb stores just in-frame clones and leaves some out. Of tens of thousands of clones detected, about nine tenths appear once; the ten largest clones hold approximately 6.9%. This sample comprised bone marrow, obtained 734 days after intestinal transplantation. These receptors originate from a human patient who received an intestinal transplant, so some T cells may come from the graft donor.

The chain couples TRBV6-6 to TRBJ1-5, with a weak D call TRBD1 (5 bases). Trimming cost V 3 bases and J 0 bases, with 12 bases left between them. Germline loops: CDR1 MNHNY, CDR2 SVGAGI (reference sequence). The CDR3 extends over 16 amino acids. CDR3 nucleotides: TGTGCCAGCAGTTATAGGGGCGGGGATAGCAATCAGCCCCAGCATTTT. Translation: CASSYRGGDSNQPQHF.

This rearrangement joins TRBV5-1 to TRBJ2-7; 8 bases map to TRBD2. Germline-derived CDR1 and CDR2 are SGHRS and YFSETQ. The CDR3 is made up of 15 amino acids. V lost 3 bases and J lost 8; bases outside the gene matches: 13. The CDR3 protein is CASSSPGLGTRKQYF. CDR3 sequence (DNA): TGCGCCAGCAGCTCTCCGGGACTAGGAACCCGCAAGCAGTACTTC.

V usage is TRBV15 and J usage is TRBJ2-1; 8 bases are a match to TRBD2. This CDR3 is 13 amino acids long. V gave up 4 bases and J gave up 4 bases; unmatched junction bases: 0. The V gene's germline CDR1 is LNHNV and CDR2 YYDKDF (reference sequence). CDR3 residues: CATSTGGYNEQFF. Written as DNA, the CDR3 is TGTGCCACCAGCACGGGAGGGTACAATGAGCAGTTCTTC.

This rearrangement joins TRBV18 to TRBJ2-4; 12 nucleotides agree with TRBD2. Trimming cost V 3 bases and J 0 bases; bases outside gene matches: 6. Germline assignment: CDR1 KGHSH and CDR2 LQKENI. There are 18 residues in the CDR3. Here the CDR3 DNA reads TGTGCCAGCTCACCCGCTCTAGCGGGAGGGGAAGCCAAAAACATTCAGTACTTC. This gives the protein CASSPALAGGEAKNIQYF.

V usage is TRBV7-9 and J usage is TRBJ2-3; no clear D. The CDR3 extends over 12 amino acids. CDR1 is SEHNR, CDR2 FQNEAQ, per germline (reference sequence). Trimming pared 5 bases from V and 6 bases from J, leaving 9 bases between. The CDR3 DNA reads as TGTGCCAGCAGCCAAACGGGTGATACGCAGTATTTT. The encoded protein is CASSQTGDTQYF.

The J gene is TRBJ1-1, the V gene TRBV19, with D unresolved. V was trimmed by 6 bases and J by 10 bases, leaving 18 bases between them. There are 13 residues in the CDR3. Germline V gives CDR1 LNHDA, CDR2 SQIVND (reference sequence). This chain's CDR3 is CASRPEVGLAAFF. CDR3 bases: TGTGCCAGTAGACCCGAGGTGGGGTTAGCAGCTTTCTTT. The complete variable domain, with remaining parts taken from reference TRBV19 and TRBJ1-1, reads DGGITQSPKYLFRKEGQNVTLSCEQNLNHDAMYWYRQDPGQGLRLIYYSQIVNDFQKGDIAEGYSVSREKKESFPLTVTSAQKNPTAFYLCASRPEVGLAAFFGQGTRLTVV.

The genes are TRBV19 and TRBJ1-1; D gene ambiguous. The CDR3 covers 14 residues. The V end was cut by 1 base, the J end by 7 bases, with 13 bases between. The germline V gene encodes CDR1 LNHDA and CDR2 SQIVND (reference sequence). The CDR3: CASSIGWQWGEAFF. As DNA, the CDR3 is TGTGCCAGTAGTATAGGGTGGCAGTGGGGTGAAGCTTTCTTT. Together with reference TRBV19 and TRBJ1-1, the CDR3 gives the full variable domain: DGGITQSPKYLFRKEGQNVTLSCEQNLNHDAMYWYRQDPGQGLRLIYYSQIVNDFQKGDIAEGYSVSREKKESFPLTVTSAQKNPTAFYLCASSIGWQWGEAFFGQGTRLTVV.

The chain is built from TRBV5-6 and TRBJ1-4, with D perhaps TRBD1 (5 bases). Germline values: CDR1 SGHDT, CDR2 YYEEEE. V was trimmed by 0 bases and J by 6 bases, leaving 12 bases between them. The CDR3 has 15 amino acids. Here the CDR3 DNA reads TGTGCCAGCAGCTTGGAGGGACGCCCATATGAAAAACTGTTTTTT. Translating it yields CASSLEGRPYEKLFF. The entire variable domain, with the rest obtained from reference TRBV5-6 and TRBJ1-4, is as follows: DAGVTQSPTHLIKTRGQQVTLRCSPKSGHDTVSWYQQALGQGPQFIFQYYEEEERQRGNFPDRFSGHQFPNYSSELNVNALLLGDSALYLCASSLEGRPYEKLFFGSGTQLSVL.

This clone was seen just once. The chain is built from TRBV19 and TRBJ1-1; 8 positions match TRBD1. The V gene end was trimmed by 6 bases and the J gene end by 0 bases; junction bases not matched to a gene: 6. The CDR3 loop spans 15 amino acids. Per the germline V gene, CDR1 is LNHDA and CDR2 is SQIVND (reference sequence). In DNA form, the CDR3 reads TGTGCCAGTAGGTCCGGGACAGGACTGAACACTGAAGCTTTCTTT. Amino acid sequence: CASRSGTGLNTEAFF.

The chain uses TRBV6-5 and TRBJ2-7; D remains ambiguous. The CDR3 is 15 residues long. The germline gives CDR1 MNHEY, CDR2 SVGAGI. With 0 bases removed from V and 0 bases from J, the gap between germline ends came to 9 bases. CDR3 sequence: CASSYSTTSSYEQYF. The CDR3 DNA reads TGTGCCAGCAGTTACTCCACTACATCCTCCTACGAGCAGTACTTC.

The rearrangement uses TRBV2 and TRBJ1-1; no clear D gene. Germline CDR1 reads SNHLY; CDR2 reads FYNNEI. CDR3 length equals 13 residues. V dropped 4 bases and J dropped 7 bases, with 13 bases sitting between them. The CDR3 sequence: CASSVTGYNEAFF. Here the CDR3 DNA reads TGTGCCAGCAGTGTAACGGGGTACAATGAAGCTTTCTTT.

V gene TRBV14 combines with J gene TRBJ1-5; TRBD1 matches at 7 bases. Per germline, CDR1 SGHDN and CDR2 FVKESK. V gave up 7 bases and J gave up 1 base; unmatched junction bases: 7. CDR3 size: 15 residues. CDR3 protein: CASNRQGFSNQPQHF. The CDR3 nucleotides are TGTGCCAGCAACCGACAGGGTTTCAGCAATCAGCCCCAGCATTTT. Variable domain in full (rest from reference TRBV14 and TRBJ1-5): EAGVTQFPSHSVIEKGQTVTLRCDPISGHDNLYWYRRVMGKEIKFLLHFVKESKQDESGMPNNRFLAERTGGTYSTLKVQPAELEDSGVYFCASNRQGFSNQPQHFGDGTRLSIL.

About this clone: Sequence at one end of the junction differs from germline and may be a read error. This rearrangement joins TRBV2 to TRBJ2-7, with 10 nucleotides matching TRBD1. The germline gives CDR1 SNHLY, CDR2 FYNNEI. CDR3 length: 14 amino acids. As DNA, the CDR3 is TGTGCCAGCTGTGACAGGGGGCTTACCTACGAGCAGTACTTC. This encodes CASCDRGLTYEQYF.

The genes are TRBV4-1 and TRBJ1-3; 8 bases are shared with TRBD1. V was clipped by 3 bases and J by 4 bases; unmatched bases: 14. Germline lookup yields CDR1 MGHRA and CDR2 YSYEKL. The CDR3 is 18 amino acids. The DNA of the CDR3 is TGCGCCAGCAGCCATGAGAGCACTCCAGGGGGCTTGGGAAACACCATATATTTT. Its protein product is CASSHESTPGGLGNTIYF.

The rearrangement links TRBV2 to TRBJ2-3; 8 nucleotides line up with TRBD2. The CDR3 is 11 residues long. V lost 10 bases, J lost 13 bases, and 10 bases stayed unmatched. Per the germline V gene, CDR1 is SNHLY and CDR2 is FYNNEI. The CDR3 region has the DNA TGTGCCATTCAAGCGGGAGTGGAAGAGTATTTT. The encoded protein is CAIQAGVEEYF.

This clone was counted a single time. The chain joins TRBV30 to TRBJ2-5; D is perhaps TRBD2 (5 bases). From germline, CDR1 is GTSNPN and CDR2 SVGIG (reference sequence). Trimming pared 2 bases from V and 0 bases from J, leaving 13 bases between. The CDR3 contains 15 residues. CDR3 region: CAWSFPGSHQETQYF. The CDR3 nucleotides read TGTGCCTGGAGTTTTCCGGGATCTCACCAAGAGACCCAGTACTTC.

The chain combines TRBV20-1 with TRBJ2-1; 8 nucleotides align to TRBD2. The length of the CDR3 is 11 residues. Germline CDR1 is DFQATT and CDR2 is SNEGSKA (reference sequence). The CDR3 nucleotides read TGCGGGATAGCGGGGATCAATGAGCAGTTCTTC. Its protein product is CGIAGINEQFF.

The CDR3 loop reads CASRQVYRGWNTEAFF. In DNA, the CDR3 is TGTGCCAGCAGACAAGTGTACAGGGGCTGGAACACTGAAGCTTTCTTT. The chain carries TRBV28 and TRBJ1-1; TRBD1 aligns across 7 bases. Trimming removed 6 bases from V and 1 base from J; junction bases left unmatched: 11. The CDR3 covers 16 residues. Per the germline V gene, CDR1 is MDHEN and CDR2 is SYDVKM. The full variable domain, completed using reference TRBV28 and TRBJ1-1, is DVKVTQSSRYLVKRTGEKVFLECVQDMDHENMFWYRQDPGLGLRLIYFSYDVKMKEKGDIPEGYSVSREKKERFSLILESASTNQTSMYLCASRQVYRGWNTEAFFGQGTRLTVV.

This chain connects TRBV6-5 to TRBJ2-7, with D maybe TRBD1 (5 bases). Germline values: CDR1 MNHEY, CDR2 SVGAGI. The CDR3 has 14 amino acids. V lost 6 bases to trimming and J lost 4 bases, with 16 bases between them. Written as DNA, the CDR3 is TGTGCCAGCAGCCGAACGACAGTAATGTACGAGCAGTACTTC. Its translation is CASSRTTVMYEQYF.

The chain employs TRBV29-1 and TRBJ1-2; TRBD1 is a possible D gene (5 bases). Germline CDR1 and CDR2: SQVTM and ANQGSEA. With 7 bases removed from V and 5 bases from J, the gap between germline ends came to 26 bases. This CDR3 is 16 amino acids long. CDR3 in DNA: TGCAGCGCTGACCTGGGGACCTTGAAATATCGATATGGCTACACCTTC. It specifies CSADLGTLKYRYGYTF.

The CDR3 coding sequence is TGTGCCAGCAGCTTATTAAGCTCCTACTCCTATAATTCACCCCTCCACTTT. It yields the protein CASSLLSSYSYNSPLHF. The chain employs TRBV7-9 and TRBJ1-6; D is unclear. Trimming removed 2 bases at V and 0 bases at J, with 11 bases between. The germline V gene has CDR1 SEHNR and CDR2 FQNEAQ (reference sequence). The length of the CDR3 is 17 residues.

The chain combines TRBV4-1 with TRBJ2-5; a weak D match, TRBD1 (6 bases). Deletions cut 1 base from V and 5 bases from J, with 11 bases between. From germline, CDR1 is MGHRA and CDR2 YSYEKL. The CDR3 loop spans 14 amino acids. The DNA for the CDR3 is TGCGCCAGCAGCCAAGGCCAGGGGCGGGAGACCCAGTACTTC. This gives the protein CASSQGQGRETQYF.

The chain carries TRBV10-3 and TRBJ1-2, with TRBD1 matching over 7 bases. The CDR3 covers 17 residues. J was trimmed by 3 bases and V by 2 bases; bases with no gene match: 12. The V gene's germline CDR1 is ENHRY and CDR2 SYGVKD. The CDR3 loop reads CAISEPLRDSGYYGYTF. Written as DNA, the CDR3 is TGTGCCATCAGTGAGCCCCTCCGGGACAGCGGTTACTATGGCTACACCTTC.

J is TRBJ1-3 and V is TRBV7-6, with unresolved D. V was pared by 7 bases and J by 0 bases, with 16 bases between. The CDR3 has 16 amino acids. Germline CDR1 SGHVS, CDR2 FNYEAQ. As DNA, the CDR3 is TGTGCCAGCACCAGAACAAGACCAAACTCTGGAAACACCATATATTTT. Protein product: CASTRTRPNSGNTIYF.

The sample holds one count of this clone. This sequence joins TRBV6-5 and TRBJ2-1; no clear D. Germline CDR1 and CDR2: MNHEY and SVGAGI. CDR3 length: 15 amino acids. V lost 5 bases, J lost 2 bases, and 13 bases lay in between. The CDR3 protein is CASSLGSEAYNEQFF. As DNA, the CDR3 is TGTGCCAGCAGTCTCGGATCGGAAGCCTACAATGAGCAGTTCTTC.

This CDR3 is CASSQQGAWTDTQYF. The CDR3 nucleotides are TGTGCCAGCAGTCAACAGGGGGCTTGGACAGATACGCAGTATTTT. The chain has TRBV6-1 and TRBJ2-3; 9 bases are shared with TRBD1. Germline CDR1 reads MNHNS; CDR2 reads SASEGT. The CDR3 loop spans 15 amino acids. The ends lost 5 bases at V and 3 bases at J; junction bases unmatched: 6.

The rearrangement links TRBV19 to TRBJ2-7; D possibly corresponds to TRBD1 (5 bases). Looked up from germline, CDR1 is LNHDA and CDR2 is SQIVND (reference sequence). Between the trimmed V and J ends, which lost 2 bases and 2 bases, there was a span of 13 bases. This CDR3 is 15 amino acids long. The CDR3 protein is CASSIRGQGTYEQYF. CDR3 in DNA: TGTGCCAGTAGTATAAGGGGTCAGGGCACCTACGAGCAGTACTTC.